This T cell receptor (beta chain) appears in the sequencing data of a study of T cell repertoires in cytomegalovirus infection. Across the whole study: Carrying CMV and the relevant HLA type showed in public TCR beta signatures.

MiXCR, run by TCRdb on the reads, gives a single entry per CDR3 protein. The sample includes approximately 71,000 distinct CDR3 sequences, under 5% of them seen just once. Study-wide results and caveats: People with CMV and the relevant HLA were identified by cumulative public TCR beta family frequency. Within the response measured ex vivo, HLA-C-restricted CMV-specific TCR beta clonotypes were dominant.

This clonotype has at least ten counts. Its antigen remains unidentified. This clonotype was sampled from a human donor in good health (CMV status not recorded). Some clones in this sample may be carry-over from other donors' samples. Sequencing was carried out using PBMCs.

In DNA form, the CDR3 reads TGCGCCAGCAGCCAACCAAACCCAGGAGGGGAGCTGTTTTTT. Its protein is CASSQPNPGGELFF. The chain employs TRBV4-1 and TRBJ2-2; unclear D gene. The V end lost 2 bases, the J end lost 8 bases, and 12 bases lay between the germline ends. Looked up from germline, CDR1 is MGHRA and CDR2 is YSYEKL. The CDR3 is 14 residues long.